These T cell receptor beta chains were read from a single sample in a study of blood T cell repertoires in COVID-19. Method: immunoSEQ multiplex PCR; TCRdb's copy keeps in-frame clones and lacks some. The sample lists under 150,000 clones, less than 85% occurring once. Material for sequencing was peripheral blood. Receptors were obtained from a human donor in a cohort sampled during active COVID-19. Each CDR3 is given with its conserved first and last residue. D genes are given only for firm matches. Rows may omit the clone size; those that give it use once, few, many or a size class.

cdr3_nt: TGTGCCAGCAGGCCCCCGACAGGGCTTTACGAGCAGTACTTC
cdr3_aa: CASRPPTGLYEQYF
clone_size: -
d_call: TRBD1
j_call: TRBJ2-7
v_call: TRBV7-2

cdr3_nt: TGTGCCAGCAGTTTCCCCCCTGGTGGTAGCCCATTAAGCTCAGATACGCAGTATTTT
cdr3_aa: CASSFPPGGSPLSSDTQYF
clone_size: -
d_call: -
j_call: TRBJ2-3
v_call: TRBV28

cdr3_nt: TGTGCCTGGAGGAAGGGACTAGCGGGGGCCCCAGATACGCAGTATTTT
cdr3_aa: CAWRKGLAGAPDTQYF
clone_size: -
d_call: TRBD2
j_call: TRBJ2-3
v_call: TRBV30

cdr3_nt: TGTGCCAGCAGTTACAGCGGCGTCCATGGCGCTGAAGCTTTCTTT
cdr3_aa: CASSYSGVHGAEAFF
clone_size: -
d_call: -
j_call: TRBJ1-1
v_call: TRBV6-5

cdr3_nt: TGTGCCAGCAGCCCGCGGGCGTCCGGGACAGCGAGCTCTGGGGCCAACGTCCTGACTTTC
cdr3_aa: CASSPRASGTASSGANVLTF
clone_size: -
d_call: TRBD1
j_call: TRBJ2-6
v_call: TRBV7-8

cdr3_nt: TGTGCCAGCAGCGGGGGACAGGGAAACGAAAAACTGTTTTTT
cdr3_aa: CASSGGQGNEKLFF
clone_size: -
d_call: TRBD1
j_call: TRBJ1-4
v_call: TRBV3-1/TRBV3-2

cdr3_nt: TGTGCCAGCAGCTTAGTGAGGGATCAGCCCCAGCATTTT
cdr3_aa: CASSLVRDQPQHF
clone_size: -
d_call: -
j_call: TRBJ1-5
v_call: TRBV7-2

cdr3_nt: TGTGCCAGCAGTCCTCAACCAGACAGGACGGATAATCCTGGGGCCAACGTCCTGACTTTC
cdr3_aa: CASSPQPDRTDNPGANVLTF
clone_size: -
d_call: -
j_call: TRBJ2-6
v_call: TRBV6-6

cdr3_nt: TGTGCCAGCAGCTTTCAGTTAGCACGCTCTGGAAACACCATATATTTT
cdr3_aa: CASSFQLARSGNTIYF
clone_size: -
d_call: -
j_call: TRBJ1-3
v_call: TRBV7-2

cdr3_nt: TGTGCCAGCACCCTCAACCTAGGGACAGGGAAAGCTTTCTTT
cdr3_aa: CASTLNLGTGKAFF
clone_size: once
d_call: TRBD1
j_call: TRBJ1-1
v_call: TRBV11-2

cdr3_nt: TGTGCCAGTAGTCCGGGGTGGAACACAGATACGCAGTATTTT
cdr3_aa: CASSPGWNTDTQYF
clone_size: once
d_call: -
j_call: TRBJ2-3
v_call: TRBV19

cdr3_nt: TGTGCCAGCAGCTTTTACGGGAGCTCCTACAATGAGCAGTTCTTC
cdr3_aa: CASSFYGSSYNEQFF
clone_size: -
d_call: -
j_call: TRBJ2-1
v_call: TRBV7-3

cdr3_nt: TGCGCCAGCAGCTGGGACTCGAGGCAATCAGAAGAGACCCAGTACTTC
cdr3_aa: CASSWDSRQSEETQYF
clone_size: -
d_call: -
j_call: TRBJ2-5
v_call: TRBV5-1

cdr3_nt: TGTGCCAGCAGTATACGACAGGGTCAAAGGAATGAAGCTTTCTTT
cdr3_aa: CASSIRQGQRNEAFF
clone_size: -
d_call: TRBD1
j_call: TRBJ1-1
v_call: TRBV6-5

cdr3_nt: TGTGCCAGCAGTGATTCCAGGGTTGGAGAAAAACTGTTTTTT
cdr3_aa: CASSDSRVGEKLFF
clone_size: -
d_call: -
j_call: TRBJ1-4
v_call: TRBV2

cdr3_nt: TGTGCCAGCAGAACCTGGGACATGAACACTGAAGCTTTCTTT
cdr3_aa: CASRTWDMNTEAFF
clone_size: -
d_call: -
j_call: TRBJ1-1
v_call: TRBV6-5

cdr3_nt: TGTGCCAGCAGTCCGACACCCCGAGGGTATCAGCCCCAGCATTTT
cdr3_aa: CASSPTPRGYQPQHF
clone_size: -
d_call: -
j_call: TRBJ1-5
v_call: TRBV2

cdr3_nt: TGTGCCAGCAGCCAGACAGGGGGGAGCTACAATGAGCAGTTCTTC
cdr3_aa: CASSQTGGSYNEQFF
clone_size: -
d_call: TRBD1
j_call: TRBJ2-1
v_call: TRBV3-1/TRBV3-2

cdr3_nt: TGTGCCAGCAGCGGGCCTGGACTAGCGGGTTTAGATACGCAGTATTTT
cdr3_aa: CASSGPGLAGLDTQYF
clone_size: -
d_call: TRBD2
j_call: TRBJ2-3
v_call: TRBV7-6

cdr3_nt: TGTGCCAGCAGCTTAGTACAGGGAAATTCACCCCTCCACTTT
cdr3_aa: CASSLVQGNSPLHF
clone_size: -
d_call: -
j_call: TRBJ1-6
v_call: TRBV11-2

cdr3_nt: TGTGCCAGCAGCGTAGAAGCGGTGGGGGCCAACGTCCTGACTTTC
cdr3_aa: CASSVEAVGANVLTF
clone_size: -
d_call: -
j_call: TRBJ2-6
v_call: TRBV9

cdr3_nt: TGTGCCAGCAGCGTGGACGGCGGGGGTGCCCCACCCTACAATGAGCAGTTCTTC
cdr3_aa: CASSVDGGGAPPYNEQFF
clone_size: -
d_call: TRBD2
j_call: TRBJ2-1
v_call: TRBV9

cdr3_nt: TGTGCCATCAGCGCCCGCGGGGGCAACTATGGCTACACCTTC
cdr3_aa: CAISARGGNYGYTF
clone_size: -
d_call: -
j_call: TRBJ1-2
v_call: TRBV10-3

cdr3_nt: TGTGCCAGTAGTATTTTAGGGGGCGGCGAAAAACTGTTTTTT
cdr3_aa: CASSILGGGEKLFF
clone_size: few
d_call: TRBD1
j_call: TRBJ1-4
v_call: TRBV19

cdr3_nt: TGTGCCAGCAGCTTGGTAGGGGGCAATGAGCAGTTCTTC
cdr3_aa: CASSLVGGNEQFF
clone_size: -
d_call: -
j_call: TRBJ2-1
v_call: TRBV5-4

cdr3_nt: TGTGCCAGCAGTACACGGGACTCCCCTAGACACTATGGCTACACCTTC
cdr3_aa: CASSTRDSPRHYGYTF
clone_size: -
d_call: -
j_call: TRBJ1-2
v_call: TRBV28

cdr3_nt: TGTGCCAGCAGCCTGCGGGGCCGGGAAAACAATGAGCAGTTCTTC
cdr3_aa: CASSLRGRENNEQFF
clone_size: -
d_call: -
j_call: TRBJ2-1
v_call: TRBV7-2

cdr3_nt: TGTGCCAGCAGTTTTAACGGGTTCTACGAGCAGTACTTC
cdr3_aa: CASSFNGFYEQYF
clone_size: -
d_call: -
j_call: TRBJ2-7
v_call: TRBV12-3/TRBV12-4

cdr3_nt: TGTGCCAGCAGCCGCCCAGGGGCTGGCTACACCTTC
cdr3_aa: CASSRPGAGYTF
clone_size: once
d_call: -
j_call: TRBJ1-2
v_call: TRBV28

cdr3_nt: TGTGCCAGCAGTAAGGGCGGGGAGTCCTACAATGAGCAGTTCTTC
cdr3_aa: CASSKGGESYNEQFF
clone_size: -
d_call: -
j_call: TRBJ2-1
v_call: TRBV6-4

cdr3_nt: TGCGCCAGCAGAGCTGACAGGGACTTGTACACTGAAGCTTTCTTT
cdr3_aa: CASRADRDLYTEAFF
clone_size: -
d_call: TRBD1
j_call: TRBJ1-1
v_call: TRBV10-1

cdr3_nt: TGTGCCAGCAGTTCGGACAGAAATCAGCCCCAGCATTTT
cdr3_aa: CASSSDRNQPQHF
clone_size: -
d_call: -
j_call: TRBJ1-5
v_call: TRBV6-5

cdr3_nt: TGTGCCAGCAGCGTACCGGGACAGGGGGGTTTCGGGGAGCTGTTTTTT
cdr3_aa: CASSVPGQGGFGELFF
clone_size: -
d_call: TRBD1
j_call: TRBJ2-2
v_call: TRBV6-2/TRBV6-3

cdr3_nt: TGTGCCACCAGCAGAGGCTACAGGGGGGGCAATCAGCCCCAGCATTTT
cdr3_aa: CATSRGYRGGNQPQHF
clone_size: -
d_call: TRBD1
j_call: TRBJ1-5
v_call: TRBV15

cdr3_nt: TGCGCCAGCAGCCCAGGGACAGGGGTAGAAAAACTGTTTTTT
cdr3_aa: CASSPGTGVEKLFF
clone_size: -
d_call: TRBD1
j_call: TRBJ1-4
v_call: TRBV5-1

cdr3_nt: TGCGCCAGCAGCCCCAGGGGGCGGAATTCTAATGAAAAACTGTTTTTT
cdr3_aa: CASSPRGRNSNEKLFF
clone_size: -
d_call: TRBD1
j_call: TRBJ1-4
v_call: TRBV4-3

cdr3_nt: TGTGCCAGCAGCAGAAGCGGGGTGGCGAATGAGCAGTTCTTC
cdr3_aa: CASSRSGVANEQFF
clone_size: -
d_call: TRBD2
j_call: TRBJ2-1
v_call: TRBV11-3

cdr3_nt: TGTGCCAGCAGCGCGACTAGCGGGGAAAGCTACAATGAGCAGTTCTTC
cdr3_aa: CASSATSGESYNEQFF
clone_size: -
d_call: TRBD2
j_call: TRBJ2-1
v_call: TRBV7-9

cdr3_nt: TGTGCCAGCAGTATGTACAGGGACAGGGAAGGAAACACCATATATTTT
cdr3_aa: CASSMYRDREGNTIYF
clone_size: once
d_call: TRBD1
j_call: TRBJ1-3
v_call: TRBV11-2

cdr3_nt: TGTGCCAGCAGTCGGACAGCCTACGAGCAGTACTTC
cdr3_aa: CASSRTAYEQYF
clone_size: -
d_call: -
j_call: TRBJ2-7
v_call: TRBV2

cdr3_nt: TGCGCCAGCAGCCAACGACAGGGGGATAATTCACCCCTCCACTTT
cdr3_aa: CASSQRQGDNSPLHF
clone_size: -
d_call: TRBD1
j_call: TRBJ1-6
v_call: TRBV5-1

cdr3_nt: TGTGCCAGCACCCAAACCGGGACTTCTCCCTACAATGAGCAGTTCTTC
cdr3_aa: CASTQTGTSPYNEQFF
clone_size: once
d_call: -
j_call: TRBJ2-1
v_call: TRBV9

cdr3_nt: TGTGCCATCTCGGGACAGGGGAACACTGAAGCTTTCTTT
cdr3_aa: CAISGQGNTEAFF
clone_size: once
d_call: TRBD1
j_call: TRBJ1-1
v_call: TRBV10-3

cdr3_nt: TGTGCCAGCAGCAATCCCGAGGACATCGATGGAAACACCATATATTTT
cdr3_aa: CASSNPEDIDGNTIYF
clone_size: -
d_call: -
j_call: TRBJ1-3
v_call: TRBV21-1

cdr3_nt: TGTGCCAGCGAGCCGGAACCGTCCTCCTCAGGGGGCTACACCTTC
cdr3_aa: CASEPEPSSSGGYTF
clone_size: -
d_call: -
j_call: TRBJ1-2
v_call: TRBV5-4